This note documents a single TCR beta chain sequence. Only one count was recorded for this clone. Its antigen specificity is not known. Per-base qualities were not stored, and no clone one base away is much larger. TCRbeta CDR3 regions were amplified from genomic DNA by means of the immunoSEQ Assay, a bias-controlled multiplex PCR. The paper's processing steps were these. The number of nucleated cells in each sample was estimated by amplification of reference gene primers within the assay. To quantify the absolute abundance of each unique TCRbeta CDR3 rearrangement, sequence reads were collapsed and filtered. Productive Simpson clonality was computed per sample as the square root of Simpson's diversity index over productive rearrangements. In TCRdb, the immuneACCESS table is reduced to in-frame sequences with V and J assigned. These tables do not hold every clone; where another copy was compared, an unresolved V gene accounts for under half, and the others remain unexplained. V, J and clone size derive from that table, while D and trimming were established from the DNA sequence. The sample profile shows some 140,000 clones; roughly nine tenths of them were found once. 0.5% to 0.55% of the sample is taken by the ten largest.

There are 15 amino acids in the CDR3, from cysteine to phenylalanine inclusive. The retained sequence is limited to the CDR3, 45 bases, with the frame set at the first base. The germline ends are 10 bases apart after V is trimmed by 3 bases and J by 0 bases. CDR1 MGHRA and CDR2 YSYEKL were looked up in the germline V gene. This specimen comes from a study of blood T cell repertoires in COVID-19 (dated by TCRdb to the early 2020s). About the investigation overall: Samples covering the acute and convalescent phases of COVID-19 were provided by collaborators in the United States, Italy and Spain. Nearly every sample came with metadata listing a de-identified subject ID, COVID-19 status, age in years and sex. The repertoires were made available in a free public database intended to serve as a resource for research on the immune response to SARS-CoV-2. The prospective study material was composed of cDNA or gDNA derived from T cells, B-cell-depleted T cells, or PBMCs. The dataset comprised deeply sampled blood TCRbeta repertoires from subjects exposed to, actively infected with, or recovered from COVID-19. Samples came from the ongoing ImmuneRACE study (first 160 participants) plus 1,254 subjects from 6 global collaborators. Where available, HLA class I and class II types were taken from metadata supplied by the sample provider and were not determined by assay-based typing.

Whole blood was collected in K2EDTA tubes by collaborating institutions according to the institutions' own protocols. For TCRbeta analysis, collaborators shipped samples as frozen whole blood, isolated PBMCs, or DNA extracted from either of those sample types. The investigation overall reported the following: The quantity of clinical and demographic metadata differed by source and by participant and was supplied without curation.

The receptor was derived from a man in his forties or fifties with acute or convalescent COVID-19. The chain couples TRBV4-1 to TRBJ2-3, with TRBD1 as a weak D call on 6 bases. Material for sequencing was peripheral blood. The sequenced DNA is TGCGCCAGCAGCCAGGGACAAGCTAGCACAGATACGCAGTATTTT. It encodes CASSQGQASTDTQYF.